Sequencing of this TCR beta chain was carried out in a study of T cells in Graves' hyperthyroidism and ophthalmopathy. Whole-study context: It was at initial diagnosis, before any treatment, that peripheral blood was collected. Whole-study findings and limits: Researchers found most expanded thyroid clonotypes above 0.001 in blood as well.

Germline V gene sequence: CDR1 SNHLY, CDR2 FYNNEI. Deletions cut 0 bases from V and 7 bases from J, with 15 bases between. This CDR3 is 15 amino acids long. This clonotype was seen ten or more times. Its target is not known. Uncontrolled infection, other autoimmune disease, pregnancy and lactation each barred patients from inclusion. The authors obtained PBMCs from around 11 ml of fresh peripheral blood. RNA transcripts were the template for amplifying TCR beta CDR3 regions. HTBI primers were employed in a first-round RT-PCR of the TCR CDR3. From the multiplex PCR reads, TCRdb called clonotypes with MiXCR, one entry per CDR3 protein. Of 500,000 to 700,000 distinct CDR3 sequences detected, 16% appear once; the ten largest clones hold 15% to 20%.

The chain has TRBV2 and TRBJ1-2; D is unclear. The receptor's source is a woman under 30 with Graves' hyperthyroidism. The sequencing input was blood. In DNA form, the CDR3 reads TGTGCCAGCAGTGAAGCGCGGACGGACCTAGGTGGCTACACCTTC. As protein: CASSEARTDLGGYTF. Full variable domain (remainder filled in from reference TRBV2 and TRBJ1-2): EPEVTQTPSHQVTQMGQEVILRCVPISNHLYFYWYRQILGQKVEFLVSFYNNEISEKSEIFDDQFSVERPDGSNFTLKIRSTKLEDSAMYFCASSEARTDLGGYTFGSGTRLTVV.